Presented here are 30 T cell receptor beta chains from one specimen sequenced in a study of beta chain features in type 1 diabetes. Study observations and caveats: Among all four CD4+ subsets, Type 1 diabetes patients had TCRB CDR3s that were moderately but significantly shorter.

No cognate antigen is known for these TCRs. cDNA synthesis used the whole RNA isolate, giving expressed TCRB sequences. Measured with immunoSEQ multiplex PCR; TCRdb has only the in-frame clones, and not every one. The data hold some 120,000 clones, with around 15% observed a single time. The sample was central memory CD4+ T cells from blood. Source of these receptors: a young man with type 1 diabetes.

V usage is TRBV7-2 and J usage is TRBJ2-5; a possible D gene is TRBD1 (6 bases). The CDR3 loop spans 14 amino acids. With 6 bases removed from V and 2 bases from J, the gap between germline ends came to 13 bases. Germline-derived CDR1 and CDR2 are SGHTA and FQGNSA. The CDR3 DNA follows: TGTGCCAGCAGGAACCGGGACAAGCAAGAGACCCAGTACTTC. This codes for CASRNRDKQETQYF.

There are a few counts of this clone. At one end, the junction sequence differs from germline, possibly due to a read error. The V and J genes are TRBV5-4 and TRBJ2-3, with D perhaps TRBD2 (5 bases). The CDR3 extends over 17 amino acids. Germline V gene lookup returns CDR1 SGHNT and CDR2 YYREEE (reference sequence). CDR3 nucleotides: TGCGCCAGCAGCCAGTCGTGGGGAGTTATCGGTCAAGATACGCAGTATTTT. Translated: CASSQSWGVIGQDTQYF.

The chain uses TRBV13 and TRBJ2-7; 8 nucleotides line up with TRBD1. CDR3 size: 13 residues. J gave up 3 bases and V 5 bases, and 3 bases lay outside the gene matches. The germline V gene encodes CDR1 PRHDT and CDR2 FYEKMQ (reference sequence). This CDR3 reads CASSRGQGYEQYF. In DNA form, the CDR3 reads TGTGCCAGCAGCCGCGGACAGGGCTACGAGCAGTACTTC.

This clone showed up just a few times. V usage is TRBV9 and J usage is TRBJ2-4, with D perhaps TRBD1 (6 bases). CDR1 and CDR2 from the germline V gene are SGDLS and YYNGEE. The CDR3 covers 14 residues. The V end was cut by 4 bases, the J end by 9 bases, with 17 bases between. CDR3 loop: CASSRGGLEVIQYF. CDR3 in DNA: TGTGCCAGCAGCCGTGGGGGCCTGGAGGTCATTCAGTACTTC. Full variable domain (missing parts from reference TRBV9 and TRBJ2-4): DSGVTQTPKHLITATGQRVTLRCSPRSGDLSVYWYQQSLDQGLQFLIQYYNGEERAKGNILERFSAQQFPDLHSELNLSSLELGDSALYFCASSRGGLEVIQYFGAGTRLSVL.

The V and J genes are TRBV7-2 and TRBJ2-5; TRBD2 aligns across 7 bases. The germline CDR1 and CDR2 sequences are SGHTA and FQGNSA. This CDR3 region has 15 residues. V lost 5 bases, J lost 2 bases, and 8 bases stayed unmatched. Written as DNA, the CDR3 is TGTGCCAGCAGCGGATCCCCGGGACTACAAGAGACCCAGTACTTC. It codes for CASSGSPGLQETQYF.

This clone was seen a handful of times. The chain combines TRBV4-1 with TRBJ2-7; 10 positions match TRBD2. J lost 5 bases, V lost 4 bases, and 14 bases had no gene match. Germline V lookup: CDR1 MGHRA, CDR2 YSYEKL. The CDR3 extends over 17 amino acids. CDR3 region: CASSPTPGGTSAHEQYF. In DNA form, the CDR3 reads TGCGCCAGCAGCCCTACACCTGGCGGGACTAGCGCCCACGAGCAGTACTTC.

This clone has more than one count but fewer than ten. The CDR3 is CASSQDPGAVLQQHF. The DNA of the CDR3 is TGTGCCAGCAGCCAAGATCCAGGGGCAGTACTCCAGCAGCATTTT. The rearrangement links TRBV4-2 to TRBJ1-5, with D possibly matching TRBD1 (6 bases). Germline CDR1 LGHNA, CDR2 YNFKEQ. Trimming stripped 0 bases from V and 13 bases from J, with 19 bases between. The CDR3 is 15 residues long.

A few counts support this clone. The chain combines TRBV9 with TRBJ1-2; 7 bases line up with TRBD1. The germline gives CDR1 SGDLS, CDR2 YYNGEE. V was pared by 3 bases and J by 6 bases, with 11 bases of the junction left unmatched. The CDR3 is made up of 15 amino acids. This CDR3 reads CASSAWGAGGNGYTF. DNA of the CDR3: TGTGCCAGCAGCGCCTGGGGAGCAGGGGGAAATGGCTACACCTTC.

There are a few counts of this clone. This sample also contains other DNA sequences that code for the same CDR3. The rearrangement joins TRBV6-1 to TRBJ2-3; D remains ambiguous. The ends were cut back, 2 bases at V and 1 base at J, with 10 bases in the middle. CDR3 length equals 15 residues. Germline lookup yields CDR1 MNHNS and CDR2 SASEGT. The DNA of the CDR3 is TGTGCCAGCAGTGAAAGGTCGGGCCGCACAGATACGCAGTATTTT. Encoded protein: CASSERSGRTDTQYF.

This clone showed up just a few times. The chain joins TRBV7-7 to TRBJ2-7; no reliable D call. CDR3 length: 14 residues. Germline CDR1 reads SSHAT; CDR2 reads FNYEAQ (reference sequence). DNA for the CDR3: TGTGCTAGCCATCCTCTGGGTTTGGGGTACGAGCAGTACTTC. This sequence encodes CASHPLGLGYEQYF.

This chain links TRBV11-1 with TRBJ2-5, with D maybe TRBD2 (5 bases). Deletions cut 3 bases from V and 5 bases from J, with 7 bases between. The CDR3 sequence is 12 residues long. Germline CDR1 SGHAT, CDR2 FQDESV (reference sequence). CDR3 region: CASSFGGETQYF. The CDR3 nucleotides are TGTGCCAGCAGCTTCGGCGGGGAGACCCAGTACTTC.

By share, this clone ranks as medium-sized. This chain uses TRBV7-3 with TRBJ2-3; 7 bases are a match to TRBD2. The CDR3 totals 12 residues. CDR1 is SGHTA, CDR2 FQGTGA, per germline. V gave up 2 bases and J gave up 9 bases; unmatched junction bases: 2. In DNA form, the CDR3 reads TGTGCCAGCAGCTTAGGAGCGGGGACGCAGTATTTT. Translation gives CASSLGAGTQYF. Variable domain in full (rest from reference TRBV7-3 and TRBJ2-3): GAGVSQTPSNKVTEKGKYVELRCDPISGHTALYWYRQSLGQGPEFLIYFQGTGAADDSGLPNDRFFAVRPEGSVSTLKIQRTERGDSAVYLCASSLGAGTQYFGPGTRLTVL.

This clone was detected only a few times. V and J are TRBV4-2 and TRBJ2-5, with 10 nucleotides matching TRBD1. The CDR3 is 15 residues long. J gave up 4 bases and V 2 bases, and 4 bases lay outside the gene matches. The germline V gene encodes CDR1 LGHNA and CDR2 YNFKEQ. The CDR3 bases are TGTGCCAGCAGCCAATGGGACAGGGGCCCAGAGACCCAGTACTTC. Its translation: CASSQWDRGPETQYF.

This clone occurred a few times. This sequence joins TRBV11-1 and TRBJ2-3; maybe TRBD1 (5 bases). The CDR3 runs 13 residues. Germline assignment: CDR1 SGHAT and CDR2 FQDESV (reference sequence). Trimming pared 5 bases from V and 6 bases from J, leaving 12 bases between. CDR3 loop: CASSPGARDTQYF. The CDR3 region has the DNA TGTGCCAGCAGCCCTGGGGCCCGGGATACGCAGTATTTT. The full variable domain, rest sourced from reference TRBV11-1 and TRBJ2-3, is EAEVAQSPRYKITEKSQAVAFWCDPISGHATLYWYRQILGQGPELLVQFQDESVVDDSQLPKDRFSAERLKGVDSTLKIQPAELGDSAMYLCASSPGARDTQYFGPGTRLTVL.

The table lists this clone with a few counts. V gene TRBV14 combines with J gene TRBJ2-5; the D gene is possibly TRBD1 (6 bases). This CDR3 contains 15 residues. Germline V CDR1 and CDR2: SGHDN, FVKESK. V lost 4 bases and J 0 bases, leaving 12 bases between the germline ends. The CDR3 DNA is TGTGCCAGCAGCCCAGGGGTCATTTACCAAGAGACCCAGTACTTC. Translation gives CASSPGVIYQETQYF.

The CDR3 loop reads CASSQDVGALYNEQFF. The CDR3 nucleotides read TGTGCCAGCAGCCAAGATGTAGGGGCCCTCTACAATGAGCAGTTCTTC. The chain recombines TRBV14 with TRBJ2-1; D is perhaps TRBD1 (5 bases). V was trimmed by 0 bases and J by 3 bases, leaving 12 bases between them. Germline V gives CDR1 SGHDN, CDR2 FVKESK. The CDR3 totals 16 residues.

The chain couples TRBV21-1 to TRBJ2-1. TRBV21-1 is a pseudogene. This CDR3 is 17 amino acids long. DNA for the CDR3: TGTGCCAGCAGCAAAAATCCTATAATTATAGGTGCCAGTGAGCAGTTCTTC. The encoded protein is CASSKNPIIIGASEQFF.

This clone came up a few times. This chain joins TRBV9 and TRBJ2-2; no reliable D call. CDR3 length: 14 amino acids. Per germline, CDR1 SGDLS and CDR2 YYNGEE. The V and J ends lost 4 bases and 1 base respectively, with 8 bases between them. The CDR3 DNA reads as TGTGCCAGCAGCCCCCAGCTGAACACCGGGGAGCTGTTTTTT. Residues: CASSPQLNTGELFF.

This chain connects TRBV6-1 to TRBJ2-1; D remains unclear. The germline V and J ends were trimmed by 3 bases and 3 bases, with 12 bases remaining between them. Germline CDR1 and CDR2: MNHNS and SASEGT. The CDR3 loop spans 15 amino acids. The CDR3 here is CASSDHSSYYNEQFF. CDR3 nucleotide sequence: TGTGCCAGCAGTGATCACAGTTCCTACTACAATGAGCAGTTCTTC.

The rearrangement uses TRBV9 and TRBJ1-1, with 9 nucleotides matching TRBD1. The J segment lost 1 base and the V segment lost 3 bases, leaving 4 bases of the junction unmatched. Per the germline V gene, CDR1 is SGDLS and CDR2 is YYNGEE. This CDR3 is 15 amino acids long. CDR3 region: CASSAGGQGNTEAFF. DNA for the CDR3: TGTGCCAGCAGCGCCGGGGGACAGGGGAACACTGAAGCTTTCTTT. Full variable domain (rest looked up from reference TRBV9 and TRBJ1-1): DSGVTQTPKHLITATGQRVTLRCSPRSGDLSVYWYQQSLDQGLQFLIQYYNGEERAKGNILERFSAQQFPDLHSELNLSSLELGDSALYFCASSAGGQGNTEAFFGQGTRLTVV.

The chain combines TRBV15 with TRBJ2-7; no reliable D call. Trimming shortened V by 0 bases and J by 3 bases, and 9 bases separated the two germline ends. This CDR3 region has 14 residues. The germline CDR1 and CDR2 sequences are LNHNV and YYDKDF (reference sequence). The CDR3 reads CATSRELRGYEQYF. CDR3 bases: TGTGCCACCAGCAGAGAGCTGCGCGGCTACGAGCAGTACTTC.

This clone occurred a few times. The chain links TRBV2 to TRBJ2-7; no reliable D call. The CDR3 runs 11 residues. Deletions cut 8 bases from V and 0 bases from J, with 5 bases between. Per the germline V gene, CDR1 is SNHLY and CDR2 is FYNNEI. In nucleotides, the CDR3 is TGTGCCAGCGCCAGCTCCTACGAGCAGTACTTC. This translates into CASASSYEQYF.

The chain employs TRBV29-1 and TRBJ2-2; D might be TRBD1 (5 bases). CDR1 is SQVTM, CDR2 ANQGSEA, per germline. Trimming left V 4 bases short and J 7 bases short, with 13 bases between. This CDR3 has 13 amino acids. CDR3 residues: CSVGQTQRGELFF. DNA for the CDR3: TGCAGCGTTGGACAGACACAGCGCGGGGAGCTGTTTTTT.

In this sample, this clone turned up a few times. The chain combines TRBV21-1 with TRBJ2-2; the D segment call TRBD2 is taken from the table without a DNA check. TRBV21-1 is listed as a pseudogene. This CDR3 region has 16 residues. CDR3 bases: TGTGCCAGCAGCACCATAGCGGGAGAAGCAAACGGGGAGCTGTTTTTT. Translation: CASSTIAGEANGELFF.

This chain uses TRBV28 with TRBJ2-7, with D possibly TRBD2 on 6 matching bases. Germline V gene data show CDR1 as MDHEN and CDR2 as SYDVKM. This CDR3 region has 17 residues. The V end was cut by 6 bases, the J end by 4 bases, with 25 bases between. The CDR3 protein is CASRRGGAGQGTYEQYF. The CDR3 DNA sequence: TGTGCCAGCAGAAGGGGAGGCGCTGGGCAAGGAACTTACGAGCAGTACTTC.

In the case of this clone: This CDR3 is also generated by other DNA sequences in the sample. The CDR3 loop reads CASSLGQGAEKLFF. The CDR3 DNA reads TGTGCCAGCAGCTTAGGACAGGGGGCCGAAAAACTGTTTTTT. The V gene is TRBV11-2, the J gene TRBJ1-4, with TRBD1 matching over 10 bases. The J segment lost 8 bases and the V segment lost 1 base, leaving 1 base of the junction unmatched. The CDR3 has 14 amino acids. The germline V gene encodes CDR1 SGHAT and CDR2 FQNNGV. The variable domain in full, with the rest retrieved from reference TRBV11-2 and TRBJ1-4, is EAGVAQSPRYKIIEKRQSVAFWCNPISGHATLYWYQQILGQGPKLLIQFQNNGVVDDSQLPKDRFSAERLKGVDSTLKIQPAKLEDSAVYLCASSLGQGAEKLFFGSGTQLSVL.

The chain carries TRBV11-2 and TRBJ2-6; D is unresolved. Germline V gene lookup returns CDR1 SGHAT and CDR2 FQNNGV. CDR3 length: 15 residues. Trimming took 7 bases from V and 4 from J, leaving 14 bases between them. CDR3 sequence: CASTPIVSGANVLTF. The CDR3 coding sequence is TGTGCCAGCACCCCTATTGTATCCGGGGCCAACGTCCTGACTTTC.

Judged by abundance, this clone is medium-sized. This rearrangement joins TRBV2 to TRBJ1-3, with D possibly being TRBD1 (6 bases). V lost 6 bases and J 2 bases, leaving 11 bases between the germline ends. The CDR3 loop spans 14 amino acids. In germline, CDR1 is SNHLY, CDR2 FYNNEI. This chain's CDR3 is CASRPQGPGNTIYF. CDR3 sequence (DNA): TGTGCCAGCAGGCCCCAGGGGCCTGGAAACACCATATATTTT.

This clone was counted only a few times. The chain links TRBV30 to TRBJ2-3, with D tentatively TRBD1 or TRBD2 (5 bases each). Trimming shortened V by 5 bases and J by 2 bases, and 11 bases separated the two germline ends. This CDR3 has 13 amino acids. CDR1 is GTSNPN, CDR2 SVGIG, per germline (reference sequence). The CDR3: CAWSGPNTDTQYF. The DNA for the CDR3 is TGTGCCTGGTCGGGACCCAACACAGATACGCAGTATTTT.

The CDR3 nucleotides read TGTGCCAGCAGCGGACTAGCGCCCGGGGGTGAGGCCCAGTACTTC. The encoded protein is CASSGLAPGGEAQYF. The chain couples TRBV2 to TRBJ2-5, with 9 bases fitting TRBD2. The V segment lost 6 bases and the J segment 9 bases; nucleotides outside the gene matches: 14. The CDR3 contains 15 residues. Germline loops: CDR1 SNHLY, CDR2 FYNNEI. Using reference TRBV2 and TRBJ2-5 for the parts outside the CDR3, the full variable domain is EPEVTQTPSHQVTQMGQEVILRCVPISNHLYFYWYRQILGQKVEFLVSFYNNEISEKSEIFDDQFSVERPDGSNFTLKIRSTKLEDSAMYFCASSGLAPGGEAQYFGPGTRLLVL.